This T cell receptor beta chain is from a study of cytomegalovirus exposure and HLA in healthy donors. Per germline, CDR1 ENHRY and CDR2 SYGVKD. The germline V and J ends were trimmed by 0 bases and 9 bases, with 15 bases remaining between them. The CDR3 contains 16 residues. On this clone itself: The antigen remains unidentified.

PCR was performed using 60 Vbeta and 13 Jbeta primers. Repertoires were generated with immunoSEQ multiplex PCR, while TCRdb's copy carries only in-frame clones and drops some. The repertoire consists of roughly 230,000 clones, with 92% occurring once and the leading ten covering roughly 1.5%. Study results and limitations: The classifier, whose performance was assessed in both the original and validation cohorts, reportedly diagnosed cytomegalovirus status with high specificity and sensitivity.

The origin of this receptor is a girl aged 2 to 9 in good health and CMV-seronegative. The sequencing input was PBMCs. This chain joins TRBV10-3 and TRBJ1-6; TRBD1 might be the D (6 bases). CDR3 DNA sequence: TGTGCCATCAGTGAGTCCTCGTTGGGAGGGGGTTCACCCCTCCACTTT. It specifies CAISESSLGGGSPLHF.